These 22 T cell receptor beta chains came from one sample sequenced in a study of control samples from healthy donors and cancer patients. Here immunoSEQ multiplex PCR was the method, and the copy in TCRdb shows in-frame clones only, minus some. The table has fewer than 85,000 clones, 90% to 95% seen once. The specimen sequenced was blood. The receptor set was obtained from a man younger than 45 in good health.

The chain combines TRBV6-1 with TRBJ2-6, with D perhaps assigned TRBD1 or TRBD2 (5 bases each). This CDR3 contains 18 residues. From germline, CDR1 is MNHNS and CDR2 SASEGT. V lost 3 bases, J lost 0 bases, and 15 bases lay in between. For the CDR3, the DNA is TGTGCCAGCAGTGACCCGGGACGTATCCACTCTGGGGCCAACGTCCTGACTTTC. This gives the protein CASSDPGRIHSGANVLTF.

V usage is TRBV24-1 and J usage is TRBJ2-3; D is possibly TRBD2 (5 bases). Trimming took off 9 bases at V and 4 bases at J, with 16 bases between the two ends. Germline lookup yields CDR1 KGHDR and CDR2 SFDVKD. This CDR3 is 14 amino acids long. CDR3 region: CATSRGGLSDTQYF. DNA for the CDR3: TGTGCCACCTCGAGAGGAGGACTCTCAGATACGCAGTATTTT.

The chain links TRBV7-3 to TRBJ2-1, with 9 bases aligning to TRBD2. Losses at the gene ends were 5 bases for V and 5 bases for J; bases not matched to a gene: 7. CDR1 is SGHTA, CDR2 FQGTGA, per germline. The CDR3 length is 15 residues. The CDR3 DNA sequence: TGTGCCAGCAGCCGAGGGACTAGCCTAAACAATGAGCAGTTCTTC. Amino acid sequence: CASSRGTSLNNEQFF.

V is TRBV12-3 or TRBV12-4 and J is TRBJ2-2, with D unclear. V dropped 5 bases and J dropped 0 bases, with 4 bases sitting between them. This CDR3 region has 13 residues. The CDR3 reads CASSNSNTGELFF. In DNA form, the CDR3 reads TGTGCCAGCAGTAATTCGAACACCGGGGAGCTGTTTTTT.

V gene TRBV19 combines with J gene TRBJ1-3; D gene ambiguous. Germline V gives CDR1 LNHDA, CDR2 SQIVND (reference sequence). V was clipped by 5 bases and J by 0 bases, with 14 bases between them. The length of the CDR3 is 16 residues. This CDR3 is CASSPQQLSSGNTIYF. CDR3 sequence (DNA): TGTGCCAGTAGTCCCCAACAGTTGAGCTCTGGAAACACCATATATTTT.

This clone was seen a single time. The chain employs TRBV5-4 and TRBJ1-2; D might be TRBD1 (6 bases). Germline values: CDR1 SGHNT, CDR2 YYREEE (reference sequence). V gave up 7 bases and J gave up 7 bases, with 11 bases separating them. The CDR3 has 11 amino acids. CDR3 coding DNA: TGTGCCAGCTCCTTAGGGGGTGGCTACACCTTC. Translating gives CASSLGGGYTF.

This sequence joins TRBV4-1 and TRBJ2-6; TRBD1 matches 8 bases. The CDR3 is 18 amino acids. The ends lost 0 bases at V and 0 bases at J; junction bases unmatched: 4. CDR1 is MGHRA and CDR2 is YSYEKL in the germline V gene. CDR3 DNA sequence: TGCGCCAGCAGCCAAGAAGGGACAGGACTCTCTGGGGCCAACGTCCTGACTTTC. As protein: CASSQEGTGLSGANVLTF.

The J gene is TRBJ2-5, the V gene TRBV5-1, with 12 bases fitting TRBD2. CDR3 size: 14 residues. Germline CDR1 SGHRS, CDR2 YFSETQ. After removal of 1 base from V and 5 bases from J, the junction contained 0 bases not matched to a gene. CDR3 sequence (DNA): TGCGCCAGCAGCTTGACTAGCGGGAGGGAGACCCAGTACTTC. It encodes CASSLTSGRETQYF.

The chain joins TRBV7-2 to TRBJ1-4; 8 positions agree with TRBD1. The CDR3 sequence is 17 residues long. Trimming removed 2 bases from V and 2 bases from J; junction bases left unmatched: 7. CDR1 is SGHTA and CDR2 is FQGNSA in the germline V gene. CDR3 DNA: TGTGCCAGCAGCTTAACCCGAGGACAGGGCACTAATGAAAAACTGTTTTTT. This codes for CASSLTRGQGTNEKLFF.

The rearrangement joins TRBV9 to TRBJ1-2; D perhaps matches TRBD1 (6 bases). Germline CDR1 and CDR2: SGDLS and YYNGEE. The germline V and J ends were trimmed by 4 bases and 2 bases, with 12 bases remaining between them. The CDR3 is made up of 14 amino acids. The CDR3 nucleotides read TGTGCCAGCAGCCTGGGCGGACAGAACTATGGCTACACCTTC. Translating gives CASSLGGQNYGYTF. Full variable domain (missing parts from reference TRBV9 and TRBJ1-2): DSGVTQTPKHLITATGQRVTLRCSPRSGDLSVYWYQQSLDQGLQFLIQYYNGEERAKGNILERFSAQQFPDLHSELNLSSLELGDSALYFCASSLGGQNYGYTFGSGTRLTVV.

The chain links TRBV6-5 to TRBJ2-1; 8 positions agree with TRBD1. The germline V gene encodes CDR1 MNHEY and CDR2 SVGAGI. The CDR3 covers 16 residues. Losses at the gene ends were 2 bases for V and 6 bases for J; bases not matched to a gene: 9. CDR3: CASSYETGGTGNEQFF. The CDR3 DNA reads as TGTGCCAGCAGTTACGAAACAGGGGGTACGGGCAATGAGCAGTTCTTC.

This clone came up once. Other DNA sequences from this sample encode an identical CDR3 as well. The V gene is TRBV19, the J gene TRBJ2-7, with 12 bases fitting TRBD2. Germline V gene sequence: CDR1 LNHDA, CDR2 SQIVND (reference sequence). V was pared by 5 bases and J by 3 bases, with 5 bases of the junction left unmatched. This CDR3 spans 15 amino acids. The CDR3 DNA reads as TGTGCCAGTAGTTTGACTAGCGGGAGTGTCTACGAGCAGTACTTC. Residues: CASSLTSGSVYEQYF.

This clone was observed once. The chain links TRBV28 to TRBJ1-6, with 8 bases that match TRBD1. The CDR3 is 15 amino acids. The ends lost 2 bases at V and 6 bases at J; junction bases unmatched: 3. Germline CDR1 and CDR2: MDHEN and SYDVKM. In nucleotides, the CDR3 is TGTGCCAGCAGTTTAGGGACAGGAGTTAATTCACCCCTCCACTTT. This translates into CASSLGTGVNSPLHF.

The J gene is TRBJ1-5, the V gene TRBV27; no clear D gene. Germline V CDR1 and CDR2: MNHEY, SMNVEV (reference sequence). The CDR3 spans 13 residues. V was shortened by 3 bases and J by 3 bases, with 6 bases between the two germline ends. The CDR3 DNA reads TGTGCCAGCAGTTTTTCCCTCAATCAGCCCCAGCATTTT. It translates to CASSFSLNQPQHF.

The chain combines TRBV19 with TRBJ2-3; perhaps TRBD1 as D (6 bases). The CDR3 loop spans 15 amino acids. V was cut by 2 bases and J by 0 bases, with 9 bases left in between. CDR1 is LNHDA and CDR2 is SQIVND in the germline V gene (reference sequence). CDR3 residues: CASSIQGSSTDTQYF. The CDR3 DNA sequence: TGTGCCAGTAGTATACAGGGGTCAAGCACAGATACGCAGTATTTT.

V usage is TRBV29-1 and J usage is TRBJ2-1; no clear D gene. The V and J ends lost 2 bases and 8 bases respectively, with 7 bases between them. CDR1 is SQVTM, CDR2 ANQGSEA, per germline. The CDR3 sequence is 11 residues long. The CDR3 nucleotides are TGCAGCGTTGAACGTGTGGATGAGCAGTTCTTC. Protein sequence: CSVERVDEQFF.

The CDR3 sequence is CASLDPPSDYGYTF. CDR3 sequence (DNA): TGTGCCAGTCTCGACCCTCCCTCGGACTATGGCTACACCTTC. The chain uses TRBV2 and TRBJ1-2; D call uncertain. Germline V gene lookup returns CDR1 SNHLY and CDR2 FYNNEI. The CDR3 is made up of 14 amino acids. With 9 bases removed from V and 3 bases from J, the gap between germline ends came to 17 bases.

This sequence joins TRBV6-1 and TRBJ2-5; no firm D call. The CDR3 totals 14 residues. V was shortened by 2 bases and J by 2 bases, with 9 bases between the two germline ends. CDR1 is MNHNS and CDR2 is SASEGT in the germline V gene. The chain's CDR3 is CASSEMAAQETQYF. CDR3 sequence (DNA): TGTGCCAGCAGTGAAATGGCCGCACAAGAGACCCAGTACTTC.

V usage is TRBV5-1 and J usage is TRBJ2-2, with no clear D. Germline V gene lookup returns CDR1 SGHRS and CDR2 YFSETQ. The V gene lost 4 bases and the J gene lost 0 bases, with 7 bases spanning the gap. This CDR3 has 14 amino acids. The CDR3 loop is CASSPISNTGELFF. The CDR3 bases are TGCGCCAGCAGCCCAATATCGAACACCGGGGAGCTGTTTTTT.

The chain links TRBV19 to TRBJ1-1, with 8 positions matching TRBD1. CDR3 length equals 15 residues. The germline V gene encodes CDR1 LNHDA and CDR2 SQIVND (reference sequence). V gave up 5 bases and J gave up 5 bases; unmatched junction bases: 10. The CDR3 sequence: CASSPYGQGLTEAFF. In nucleotides, the CDR3 is TGTGCCAGTAGTCCTTACGGACAGGGTTTGACTGAAGCTTTCTTT.

This clone was seen many times. The chain is built from TRBV7-3 and TRBJ2-7; the match to TRBD2 covers 8 bases. Unmatched junction bases numbered 11, after V lost 5 bases and J lost 5 bases. CDR1 is SGHTA and CDR2 is FQGTGA in the germline V gene. The CDR3 is 15 amino acids. The CDR3: CASSRRSGSKDEQYF. The DNA of the CDR3 is TGTGCCAGCAGCCGTCGGAGCGGGAGTAAGGACGAGCAGTACTTC.

This clone came up once. This sequence joins TRBV25-1 and TRBJ2-1; 8 bases match TRBD2. V shed 0 bases, J shed 8 bases, and the junction held 3 bases outside the gene matches. Germline CDR1 reads MGHDK; CDR2 reads SYGVNS. The CDR3 is made up of 14 amino acids. The CDR3 sequence is CASSEYREGDEQFF. CDR3 coding DNA: TGTGCCAGCAGTGAATATCGGGAGGGCGATGAGCAGTTCTTC.